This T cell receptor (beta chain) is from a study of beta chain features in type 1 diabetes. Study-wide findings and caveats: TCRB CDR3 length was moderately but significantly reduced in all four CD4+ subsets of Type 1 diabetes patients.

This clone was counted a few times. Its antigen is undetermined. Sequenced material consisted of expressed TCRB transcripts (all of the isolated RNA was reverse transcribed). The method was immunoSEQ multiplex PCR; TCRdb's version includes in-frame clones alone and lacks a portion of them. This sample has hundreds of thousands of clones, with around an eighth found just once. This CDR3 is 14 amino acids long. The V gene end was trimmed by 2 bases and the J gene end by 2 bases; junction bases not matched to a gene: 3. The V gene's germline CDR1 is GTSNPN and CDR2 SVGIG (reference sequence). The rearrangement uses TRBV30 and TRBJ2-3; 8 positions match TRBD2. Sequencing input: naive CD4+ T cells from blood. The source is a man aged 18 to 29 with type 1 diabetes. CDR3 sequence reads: CAWSSGGATDTQYF. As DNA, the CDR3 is TGTGCCTGGAGTAGCGGGGGAGCCACAGATACGCAGTATTTT.